A selection of T cell receptor beta chains follows, all from one sample in a study of blood T cell repertoires in COVID-19. Measured with immunoSEQ multiplex PCR; TCRdb has only the in-frame clones, and not every one. The sample holds some 150,000 clones, 80% to 90% seen once. Sequencing was carried out using peripheral blood. These receptors originate from a woman between 45 and 65 years old in a cohort sampled during active or convalescent COVID-19. CDR3s include the opening cysteine and the closing phenylalanine or tryptophan. A D gene is named only where the DNA matches it firmly. Clone size is not always given. Where it is, it says once, few, many or a class for expanded clones.

CASRDGQGLNQPQHF	TGTGCCAGCAGAGACGGACAGGGGCTAAATCAGCCCCAGCATTTT	TRBV6-6	TRBJ1-5	TRBD1	NA
CASSLPGGNTEAFF	TGCGCCAGCAGCTTGCCGGGTGGAAACACTGAAGCTTTCTTT	TRBV5-1	TRBJ1-1	NA	NA
CASSGGTSYNEQFF	TGTGCCAGCAGCGGAGGGACCTCCTACAATGAGCAGTTCTTC	TRBV3-1/TRBV3-2	TRBJ2-1	NA	NA
CAWSPGGAGSYEQYF	TGTGCCTGGAGTCCGGGGGGCGCAGGATCCTACGAGCAGTACTTC	TRBV30	TRBJ2-7	NA	NA
CASSQKLSGNTSMSTNEKLFF	TGTGCCAGCAGTCAGAAGCTATCCGGGAACACCTCCATGTCGACTAATGAAAAACTGTTTTTT	TRBV7-3	TRBJ1-4	NA	NA
CASSVGGGDEKLFF	TGTGCCAGCAGCGTGGGGGGGGGCGATGAAAAACTGTTTTTT	TRBV7-8	TRBJ1-4	NA	once
CASRNRGLSYEQYF	TGCGCCAGCAGAAACAGGGGTTTGTCCTACGAGCAGTACTTC	TRBV10-2	TRBJ2-7	TRBD1	NA
CATSRDGGGEETQYF	TGTGCCACCAGCAGAGATGGGGGGGGAGAAGAGACCCAGTACTTC	TRBV15	TRBJ2-5	TRBD2	NA
CASSLLGQTLWETQYF	TGTGCCAGCAGCCTACTGGGACAGACCTTGTGGGAGACCCAGTACTTC	TRBV3-1/TRBV3-2	TRBJ2-5	TRBD1	few
CASSETAGGQSAFF	TGTGCCAGCAGTGAAACCGCCGGGGGTCAATCAGCTTTCTTT	TRBV6-1	TRBJ1-1	NA	NA
CASSPTLDTGELFF	TGTGCCAGCAGCCCTACTCTAGACACCGGGGAGCTGTTTTTT	TRBV7-3	TRBJ2-2	NA	NA
CASSGTGNYYGYTF	TGTGCCAGCAGCGGGACAGGGAATTACTATGGCTACACCTTC	TRBV9	TRBJ1-2	TRBD1	NA
CASSIGAISNQPQHF	TGTGCCAGTAGTATAGGGGCCATTAGCAATCAGCCCCAGCATTTT	TRBV19	TRBJ1-5	NA	NA
CASSHTTTSGGANEQFF	TGTGCCAGCAGCCACACAACAACTAGCGGGGGGGCGAATGAGCAGTTCTTC	TRBV3-1/TRBV3-2	TRBJ2-1	TRBD2	few
CASMHWGQGTYEQYF	TGTGCCAGTATGCATTGGGGACAGGGGACCTACGAGCAGTACTTC	TRBV19	TRBJ2-7	TRBD1	NA